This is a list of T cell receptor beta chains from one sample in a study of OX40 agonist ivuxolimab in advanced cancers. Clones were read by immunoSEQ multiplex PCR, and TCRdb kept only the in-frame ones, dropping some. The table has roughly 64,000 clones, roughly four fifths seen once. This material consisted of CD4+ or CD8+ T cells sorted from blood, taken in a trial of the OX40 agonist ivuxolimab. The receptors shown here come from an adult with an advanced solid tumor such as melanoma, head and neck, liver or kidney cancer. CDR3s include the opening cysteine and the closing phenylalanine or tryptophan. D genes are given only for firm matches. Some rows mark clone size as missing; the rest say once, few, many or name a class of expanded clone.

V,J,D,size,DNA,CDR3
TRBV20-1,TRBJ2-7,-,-,TGCAGTGCTAGTTCGGGGGACGAGCAGTACTTC,CSASSGDEQYF
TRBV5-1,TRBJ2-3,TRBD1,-,TGCGCCAGCAGCCCCGGGACAGGGGGCTCGGGTGTAGATACGCAGTATTTT,CASSPGTGGSGVDTQYF
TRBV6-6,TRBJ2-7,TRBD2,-,TGTGCCAGCAGTTTGGGGACTAGCGGACTCTACGAGCAGTACTTC,CASSLGTSGLYEQYF
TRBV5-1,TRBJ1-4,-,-,TGCGCCAGCAGCTTGAACGCTCGGCAGGGTACAACTAATGAAAAACTGTTTTTT,CASSLNARQGTTNEKLFF
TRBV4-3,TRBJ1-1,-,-,TGCGCCAGCAGCCAAGGACAGATCAAGAACACTGAAGCTTTCTTT,CASSQGQIKNTEAFF
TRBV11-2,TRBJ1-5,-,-,TGTGCCAGCAGCTTAGGGGGTGGGAGCAATCAGCCCCAGCATTTT,CASSLGGGSNQPQHF
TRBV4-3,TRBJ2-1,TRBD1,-,TGCGCCAGCAGCCAAGCCGGGACAGGGGGCTACAATGAGCAGTTCTTC,CASSQAGTGGYNEQFF
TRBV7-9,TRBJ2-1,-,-,TGTGCCAGCAGCATTTTGTCTCCTAGTGAGCAGTTCTTC,CASSILSPSEQFF
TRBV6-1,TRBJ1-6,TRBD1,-,TGTGCCAGCAGTGAAGGGACAGGGGTAAACAATTCACCCCTCCACTTT,CASSEGTGVNNSPLHF
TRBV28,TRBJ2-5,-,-,TGTGCCAGCAGTGAGGCGGGACAGTCTAAGACCCAGTACTTC,CASSEAGQSKTQYF
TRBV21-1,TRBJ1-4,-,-,TGTGCCAGCACCAGGCCGGGACAGGGGGCGGTTGGTGAAAAACTGTTTTTT,CASTRPGQGAVGEKLFF
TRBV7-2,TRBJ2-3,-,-,TGTGCCAGCAGCCTTCGGACTCAGCCAGGAGATACGCAGTATTTT,CASSLRTQPGDTQYF
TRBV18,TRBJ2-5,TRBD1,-,TGTGCCAGCTCTTCGGGACAGAGAGAGACCCAGTACTTC,CASSSGQRETQYF
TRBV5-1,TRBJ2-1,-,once,TGCGCCAGCAGCTTGGGGAGTGGGGGGCGCTGGTACAATGAGCAGTTCTTC,CASSLGSGGRWYNEQFF
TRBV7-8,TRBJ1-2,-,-,TGTGCCAGCAGCTTAGCACAGGGAAGCTACACCTTC,CASSLAQGSYTF
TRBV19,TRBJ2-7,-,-,TGTGCCAGTAGTAAGGACGGTGCAACCTACGAGCAGTACTTC,CASSKDGATYEQYF
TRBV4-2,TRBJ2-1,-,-,TGTGCCAGCAGCCAAGTAGAGGGCGGGGAGGGGGACAATGAGCAGTTCTTC,CASSQVEGGEGDNEQFF
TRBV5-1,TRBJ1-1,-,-,TGCGCCAGCAGCCTGCAGGCGAACACTGAAGCTTTCTTT,CASSLQANTEAFF
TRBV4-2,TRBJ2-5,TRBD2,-,TGTGCCAGCAGCCAATTTCTAGCGGGGGGCGAACGGAAAGAGACCCAGTACTTC,CASSQFLAGGERKETQYF
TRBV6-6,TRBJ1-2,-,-,TGTGCCAGCAGGGAACCGGGACACGACTATGGCTACACCTTC,CASREPGHDYGYTF
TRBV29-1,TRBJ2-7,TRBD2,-,TGCAGCGTTGCCTGGGGGAGCGGGGGGGCGTACGAGCAGTACTTC,CSVAWGSGGAYEQYF
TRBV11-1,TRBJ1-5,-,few,TGTGCCAGCAGCCGGGGAGGTCTAAGGAGCAATCAGCCCCAGCATTTT,CASSRGGLRSNQPQHF
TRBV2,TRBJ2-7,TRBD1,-,TGTGCCAGCACCCTAAGGACAGGGGTTTACGAGCAGTACTTC,CASTLRTGVYEQYF
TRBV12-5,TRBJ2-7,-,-,TGTGCTAGTGGTTTGCAATTAGGGGGCGAGCAGTACTTC,CASGLQLGGEQYF
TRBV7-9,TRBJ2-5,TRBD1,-,TGTGCCAGCAGCTCCAGGACAGGTGCAGAGACCCAGTACTTC,CASSSRTGAETQYF
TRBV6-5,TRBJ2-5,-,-,TGTGCCAGCAGTTACTCGTTCCTCACGTACCAAGAGACCCAGTACTTC,CASSYSFLTYQETQYF
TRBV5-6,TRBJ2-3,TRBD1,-,TGTGCCAGCAGCCGACAGGGGGGAACAGATACGCAGTATTTT,CASSRQGGTDTQYF
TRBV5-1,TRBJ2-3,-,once,TGCGCCAGCAGCTTGGCCCCGGATACGCAGTATTTT,CASSLAPDTQYF
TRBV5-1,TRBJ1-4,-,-,TGCGCCAGCAGTGGACAGATTAATGAAAAACTGTTTTTT,CASSGQINEKLFF
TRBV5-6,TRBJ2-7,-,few,TGTGCCAGCGGACGGGGGAAGGGCTACGAGCAGTACTTC,CASGRGKGYEQYF
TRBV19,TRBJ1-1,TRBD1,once,TGTGCCAGTAGTATAATGTCCGCAGGGGGTACTGAAGCTTTCTTT,CASSIMSAGGTEAFF
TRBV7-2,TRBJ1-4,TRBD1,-,TGTGCCAGCAGATCCGGGACAGGGGGCGAGAGCGAAAAACTGTTTTTT,CASRSGTGGESEKLFF
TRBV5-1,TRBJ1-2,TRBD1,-,TGCGCCAGCAGCTTGGAAGCAGGGGGAAATGGCTACACCTTC,CASSLEAGGNGYTF
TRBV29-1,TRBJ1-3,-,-,TGCAGCGTTGAAGATCTTCGGGTCTCAGGAAACACCATATATTTT,CSVEDLRVSGNTIYF
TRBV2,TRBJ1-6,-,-,TGTGCCAGCAGTGAATACCGGGGGATGAATTCACCCCTCCACTTT,CASSEYRGMNSPLHF
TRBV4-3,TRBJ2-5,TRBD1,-,TGCGCCAGCAGCCAAGATTGGGGACAGCAAGAGACCCAGTACTTC,CASSQDWGQQETQYF
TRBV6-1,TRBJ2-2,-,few,TGTGCCAGCAGTGAAGTCGTTGTGCAGAGCACCGGGGAGCTGTTTTTT,CASSEVVVQSTGELFF
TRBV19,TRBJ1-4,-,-,TGTGCCAGTAGTATAGGGGGCAGGGGCCCTACCGGTGAAAAACTGTTTTTT,CASSIGGRGPTGEKLFF
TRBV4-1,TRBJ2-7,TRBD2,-,TGCGCCAGCAGCCCCCAAACTAGCGGGAGTCGCTACGAGCAGTACTTC,CASSPQTSGSRYEQYF
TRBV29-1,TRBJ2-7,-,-,TGCAGCGCTGAAGGCGGGAAGGGGCGCTACGAGCAGTACTTC,CSAEGGKGRYEQYF
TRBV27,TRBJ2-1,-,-,TGTGCCAGCTCCCTTGTCGGGGGATACAATGAGCAGTTCTTC,CASSLVGGYNEQFF
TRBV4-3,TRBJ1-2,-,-,TGCGCCAGCAGCCAAGACGTCATCAGGGTGGATGGCTACACCTTC,CASSQDVIRVDGYTF
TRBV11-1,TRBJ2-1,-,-,TGTGCCAGCAGCTTGCCCCCTCCTCTCAATGAGCAGTTCTTC,CASSLPPPLNEQFF
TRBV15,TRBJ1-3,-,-,TGTGCCACCAGCTCGGGCCCCATCGTTCTGGGAAACACCATATATTTT,CATSSGPIVLGNTIYF
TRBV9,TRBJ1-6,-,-,TGTGCCAGCAGCGTGGACTGGGAGGGGCAAGGATCACCCCTCCACTTT,CASSVDWEGQGSPLHF
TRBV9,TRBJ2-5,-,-,TGTGCCAGCAGCCCCTGGGGCCAGGATCAAGAGACCCAGTACTTC,CASSPWGQDQETQYF
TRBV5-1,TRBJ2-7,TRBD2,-,TGCGCCAGCAGCTCCATGGGGGGGGATTCCTACGAGCAGTACTTC,CASSSMGGDSYEQYF
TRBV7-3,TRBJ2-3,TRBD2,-,TGTGCCAGCAGCCCGTATAGCGGGCCGGATACGCAGTATTTT,CASSPYSGPDTQYF
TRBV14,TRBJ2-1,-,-,TGTGCCAGCAGCCAAGGGACTGGCGATATAGGCGAGCAGTTCTTC,CASSQGTGDIGEQFF
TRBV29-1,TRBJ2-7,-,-,TGCAGCGTTAAAAAGGAGACATGGGTCCATCACACGACGTTAAGCTCCTACGAGCAGTACTTC,CSVKKETWVHHTTLSSYEQYF